This record covers a single T cell receptor beta chain. The data stem from a study of blood T cell repertoires in COVID-19. Overall study: Italy, Spain and the United States were the sources of the convalescent and acute COVID-19 samples.

Germline V gives CDR1 SGHRS, CDR2 YFSETQ. The CDR3 consists of 16 residues. V lost 0 bases, J lost 8 bases, and 7 bases stayed unmatched. Adults between about 18 and 89 years of age took part from 20 to 25 US areas. Participant-given clinical history determined each cohort assignment. Source study methods: Estimates of nucleated cell counts were drawn from the amplification of reference gene primers. The data were produced by immunoSEQ multiplex PCR, yet TCRdb's version contains in-frame clones alone and is incomplete. V and J calls plus clone size are reproduced from that table; the DNA served to infer D and trimming. The sample consists of fewer than 350,000 clones, roughly 93% of them appearing once.

The rearrangement links TRBV5-1 to TRBJ2-6; 8 bases match TRBD1. The clonotype originates from a woman in her thirties or forties with acute COVID-19. The sequenced sample was PBMCs or T cells enriched from blood (not recorded which). The CDR3 loop reads CASSLDQDRVPNVLTF. In DNA form, the CDR3 reads TGCGCCAGCAGCTTGGATCAGGACAGGGTACCCAACGTCCTGACTTTC.